Below are 13 T cell receptor beta chains sequenced from a single sample in a study of PD-L1 blockade in urothelial cancer. Measured with immunoSEQ multiplex PCR; TCRdb has only the in-frame clones, and not every one. The data hold about 39,000 clones, with roughly 89% observed a single time. The source material was PBMCs, sampled around atezolizumab (anti-PD-L1) treatment. The receptors stem from a man aged 60 to 75 with urothelial cancer.

This chain uses TRBV18 with TRBJ1-2; D gene uncertain. Per the germline V gene, CDR1 is KGHSH and CDR2 is LQKENI. The CDR3 has 15 amino acids. V was clipped by 3 bases and J by 8 bases, with 19 bases between them. This CDR3 reads CASSPGEPGQRGYTF. The CDR3 DNA follows: TGTGCCAGCTCACCCGGGGAACCGGGCCAACGCGGCTACACCTTC.

The V call is TRBV30, the J call TRBJ1-6, with 12 nucleotides matching TRBD1. V shed 1 base and J 2 bases; nucleotides not matched to a gene: 9. The V gene's germline CDR1 is GTSNPN and CDR2 SVGIG (reference sequence). The CDR3 totals 19 residues. CDR3 region: CAWSARDRGLKTYNSPLHF. The CDR3 DNA sequence: TGTGCCTGGAGTGCCCGGGACAGGGGGCTAAAGACCTATAATTCACCCCTCCACTTT.

This chain links TRBV28 with TRBJ1-4, with a tentative D call TRBD1 (6 bases). The germline V gene encodes CDR1 MDHEN and CDR2 SYDVKM. The CDR3 is 15 amino acids. Trimming removed 5 bases at V and 7 bases at J, with 17 bases between. The CDR3 protein is CASSLTGTRGEKLFF. CDR3 bases: TGTGCCAGCAGTCTCACGGGGACAAGGGGTGAAAAACTGTTTTTT.

The chain recombines TRBV6-5 with TRBJ2-7; D perhaps matches TRBD2 (5 bases). Per germline, CDR1 MNHEY and CDR2 SVGAGI. Trimming took 7 bases from V and 9 from J, leaving 13 bases between them. The CDR3 length is 11 residues. The CDR3 spells CASTEPRGQYF. In DNA, the CDR3 is TGTGCCAGCACTGAACCCCGGGGGCAGTACTTC.

The chain recombines TRBV28 with TRBJ1-5, with D perhaps matching TRBD1 (5 bases). This CDR3 has 13 residues. V dropped 3 bases and J dropped 6 bases, with 9 bases sitting between them. Germline lookup yields CDR1 MDHEN and CDR2 SYDVKM. The CDR3 nucleotides are TGTGCCAGCAGTTTGGGGGGGGTTCAGCCCCAGCATTTT. Translating it yields CASSLGGVQPQHF.

The rearrangement links TRBV4-1 to TRBJ1-1; D might be TRBD1 (6 bases). The germline CDR1 and CDR2 sequences are MGHRA and YSYEKL. Trimming cost V 3 bases and J 1 base, with 12 bases left between them. CDR3 length: 15 residues. Here the CDR3 DNA reads TGCGCCAGCAGCCACATCGGACAGAAGAACACTGAAGCTTTCTTT. The encoded protein is CASSHIGQKNTEAFF.

The chain combines TRBV30 with TRBJ2-1; TRBD2 is a possible D gene (7 bases). The germline CDR1 and CDR2 sequences are GTSNPN and SVGIG (reference sequence). This CDR3 is 12 amino acids long. V was cut by 0 bases and J by 10 bases, with 10 bases left in between. For the CDR3, the DNA is TGTGCCTGGAGTGTACCGGGGGGCGAGCAGTTCTTC. Amino acids: CAWSVPGGEQFF.

V is TRBV7-3 and J is TRBJ2-1, with D uncertain. Trimming took 1 base from V and 6 from J, leaving 10 bases between them. The CDR3 sequence is 14 residues long. Germline CDR1 reads SGHTA; CDR2 reads FQGTGA. CDR3 in DNA: TGTGCCAGCAGCTTAAGGCCAGATCCCAATGAGCAGTTCTTC. Encoded protein: CASSLRPDPNEQFF.

The chain links TRBV18 to TRBJ2-7; 8 bases are a match to TRBD2. The CDR3 is made up of 16 amino acids. The germline CDR1 and CDR2 sequences are KGHSH and LQKENI. With 3 bases clipped from V and 0 bases from J, the junction kept 7 bases outside the gene matches. CDR3 loop: CASSPNGGTSSYEQYF. The CDR3 DNA follows: TGTGCCAGCTCACCTAATGGCGGGACTAGCTCCTACGAGCAGTACTTC.

The V call is TRBV5-5, the J call TRBJ2-7; TRBD1 matches 7 bases. The germline gives CDR1 SGHKS, CDR2 YYEKEE (reference sequence). V shed 4 bases, J shed 0 bases, and the junction held 7 bases outside the gene matches. CDR3 length equals 15 residues. The CDR3 reads CASSKPTGTSYEQYF. The CDR3, as DNA: TGTGCCAGCAGCAAACCGACAGGGACCTCCTACGAGCAGTACTTC. Supplemented by reference TRBV5-5 and TRBJ2-7, the full variable domain reads DAGVTQSPTHLIKTRGQQVTLRCSPISGHKSVSWYQQVLGQGPQFIFQYYEKEERGRGNFPDRFSARQFPNYSSELNVNALLLGDSALYLCASSKPTGTSYEQYFGPGTRLTVT.

This clone has a handful of counts. V usage is TRBV30 and J usage is TRBJ2-3; 11 nucleotides agree with TRBD2. V dropped 6 bases and J dropped 5; count of bases not matched to a gene: 16. The CDR3 totals 17 residues. Germline assignment: CDR1 GTSNPN and CDR2 SVGIG (reference sequence). The CDR3 loop reads CACAAGFGLAGGDTQYF. CDR3 nucleotides: TGTGCCTGCGCAGCGGGGTTCGGGCTAGCGGGGGGAGATACGCAGTATTTT.

The chain has TRBV7-2 and TRBJ2-2, with 9 positions matching TRBD2. CDR3 size: 18 residues. CDR1 is SGHTA, CDR2 FQGNSA, per germline. Trimming took 0 bases from V and 0 from J; bases not matched to a gene: 5. The CDR3 bases are TGTGCCAGCAGCTTAGCCGGGAGACTAGCGGCGAACACCGGGGAGCTGTTTTTT. This codes for CASSLAGRLAANTGELFF.

This clone was counted a few times. This sequence joins TRBV4-3 and TRBJ2-7, with TRBD1 matching over 8 bases. The germline gives CDR1 LGHNA, CDR2 YSLEER. Trimming at V came to 0 bases and at J to 2 bases, leaving 15 bases not matched to a gene. The CDR3 has 19 residues. CDR3: CASSQDPQGATTHPYEQYF. In DNA form, the CDR3 reads TGCGCCAGCAGCCAAGACCCCCAGGGGGCGACCACCCACCCCTACGAGCAGTACTTC.